Presented here are 9 T cell receptor beta chains from one specimen sequenced in a study of cytomegalovirus exposure and HLA in healthy donors. PCR employed 60 Vbeta and 13 Jbeta primers. Sequenced by immunoSEQ multiplex PCR; TCRdb stores in-frame clones only, minus some. The profile shows about 180,000 clones, roughly 80% of them singletons. Sequencing used PBMCs. The receptors shown here come from a woman between 50 and 59 years old in good health and CMV-seronegative.

V and J are TRBV5-1 and TRBJ2-7; no clear D. The CDR3 totals 14 residues. Germline CDR1 and CDR2: SGHRS and YFSETQ. Between the trimmed V and J ends, which lost 0 bases and 5 bases, there was a span of 12 bases. DNA for the CDR3: TGCGCCAGCAGCTTGGTCCAGGCTTCCGACGAGCAGTACTTC. Its protein product is CASSLVQASDEQYF.

J is TRBJ1-2 and V is TRBV6-4, with 7 bases that match TRBD1. Germline CDR1 and CDR2: MRHNA and SNTAGT. The J segment lost 8 bases and the V segment lost 5 bases, leaving 8 bases of the junction unmatched. The CDR3 is made up of 13 amino acids. The CDR3 DNA is TGTGCCAGCAGTCCCACAGGGGAGGAAGGCTACACCTTC. Translating gives CASSPTGEEGYTF.

The chain uses TRBV13 and TRBJ2-5, with 8 nucleotides matching TRBD1. The CDR3 has 14 residues. Losses at the gene ends were 1 base for V and 2 bases for J; bases not matched to a gene: 0. Germline CDR1 is PRHDT and CDR2 is FYEKMQ (reference sequence). CDR3 residues: CASSLDRGQETQYF. CDR3 coding DNA: TGTGCCAGCAGCTTAGACAGGGGGCAAGAGACCCAGTACTTC. Variable domain in full (rest from reference TRBV13 and TRBJ2-5): AAGVIQSPRHLIKEKRETATLKCYPIPRHDTVYWYQQGPGQDPQFLISFYEKMQSDKGSIPDRFSAQQFSDYHSELNMSSLELGDSALYFCASSLDRGQETQYFGPGTRLLVL.

Concerning this clone: One end of the junction fails to match germline, which may point to a read error. This chain uses TRBV7-9 with TRBJ1-2, with TRBD1 matching 11 bases. CDR1 is SEHNR, CDR2 FQNEAQ, per germline (reference sequence). The CDR3 consists of 15 residues. The CDR3 nucleotides read TGTTCCAGCAGCCTGGGGACAGGGGGTGGCAATGGCTACACCTTC. This gives the protein CSSSLGTGGGNGYTF.

This sequence joins TRBV19 and TRBJ2-2; D not resolved. The CDR3 spans 12 residues. The germline gives CDR1 LNHDA, CDR2 SQIVND (reference sequence). V was cut by 3 bases and J by 6 bases, with 5 bases left in between. This chain's CDR3 is CASSILSGELFF. CDR3 nucleotides: TGTGCCAGTAGTATTCTGTCCGGGGAGCTGTTTTTT.

J is TRBJ2-3 and V is TRBV19; D possibly corresponds to TRBD1 (6 bases). This CDR3 spans 14 amino acids. The V gene lost 5 bases and the J gene lost 2 bases, with 11 bases spanning the gap. Germline V gene lookup returns CDR1 LNHDA and CDR2 SQIVND (reference sequence). CDR3 amino acids: CASSVGQPTDTQYF. Written as DNA, the CDR3 is TGTGCCAGTAGTGTGGGACAACCCACAGATACGCAGTATTTT. Combining the CDR3 with reference TRBV19 and TRBJ2-3 gives the whole variable domain DGGITQSPKYLFRKEGQNVTLSCEQNLNHDAMYWYRQDPGQGLRLIYYSQIVNDFQKGDIAEGYSVSREKKESFPLTVTSAQKNPTAFYLCASSVGQPTDTQYFGPGTRLTVL.

This chain joins TRBV7-8 and TRBJ1-3; 7 bases match TRBD1. Germline trimming cut 5 bases from V and 4 bases from J; bases unmatched to any gene: 8. The CDR3 runs 15 residues. CDR1 and CDR2 (germline): SGHVS, FQNEAQ. The chain's CDR3 is CASSREQGSGNTIYF. For the CDR3, the DNA is TGTGCCAGCAGCCGCGAACAGGGGTCGGGAAACACCATATATTTT.

V is TRBV7-9 and J is TRBJ1-1; D is undetermined. V lost 1 base, J lost 8 bases, and 5 bases lay in between. The CDR3 runs to 11 residues. Germline CDR1 SEHNR, CDR2 FQNEAQ (reference sequence). The DNA of the CDR3 is TGTGCCAGCAGCTTAGAGCCAGAAGCTTTCTTT. This encodes CASSLEPEAFF.

This rearrangement joins TRBV4-3 to TRBJ1-6, with D maybe TRBD1 (5 bases). Germline-derived CDR1 and CDR2 are LGHNA and YSLEER. This CDR3 region has 15 residues. V lost 3 bases and J 4 bases, leaving 10 bases between the germline ends. This chain's CDR3 is CASSHLTGYNSPLHF. The CDR3 DNA follows: TGCGCCAGCAGCCATCTTACAGGATATAATTCACCCCTCCACTTT.